This T cell receptor (beta chain) was recovered during a study of blood T cell repertoires in COVID-19. Study as a whole: COVID-19 samples collected from the United States, Italy and Spain covered acute and convalescent phases. PBMCs, B-cell-depleted T cells, or T cells provided the cDNA or gDNA that made up the material.

V was pared by 3 bases and J by 3 bases, with 5 bases between. The CDR3 spans 13 residues. Germline-derived CDR1 and CDR2 are ENHRY and SYGVKD. Authors' methods: By means of reference gene primer amplification, nucleated cell counts were estimated. Repertoires were generated with immunoSEQ multiplex PCR, while TCRdb's copy carries only in-frame clones and drops some. V and J calls and clone size follow that table, whereas D and trimming were derived from the DNA. The table has about 150,000 clones, around 86% seen once. The specimen was peripheral blood. The chain links TRBV10-3 to TRBJ1-4; no reliable D call. The receptor was derived from a man between 65 and 80 years old with acute or convalescent COVID-19. CDR3 nucleotide sequence: TGTGCCATCAGTGACACAGCTAATGAAAAACTGTTTTTT. Amino acid sequence: CAISDTANEKLFF.